The 30 T cell receptor beta chains below were found in one sample sequenced in a study of blood T cell repertoires in COVID-19. The protocol was immunoSEQ multiplex PCR, while the TCRdb copy is restricted to in-frame clones and leaves out a portion. The sample gives 330,000 or so clones, roughly 87% of which show up once; more than 7.5% is in the top ten. The sample comprised peripheral blood. These receptors came from a man under 40 with COVID-19, enrolled during active disease.

The chain has TRBV6-2 or TRBV6-3 and TRBJ2-2, with TRBD1 matching over 10 bases. The V and J ends lost 5 bases and 5 bases, in that order; junction bases with no gene match: 8. The CDR3 contains 16 residues. CDR1 is MNHEY, CDR2 SVGEGT, per germline. CDR3 nucleotides: TGTGCCAGCAGTCCCCGGGACAGGGGTCGAACCGGGGAGCTGTTTTTT. Its translation: CASSPRDRGRTGELFF.

The rearrangement joins TRBV5-1 to TRBJ2-5; TRBD1 is a possible D gene (5 bases). Germline assignment: CDR1 SGHRS and CDR2 YFSETQ. Deletions cut 0 bases from V and 1 base from J, with 10 bases between. The CDR3 runs to 15 residues. The CDR3 bases are TGCGCCAGCAGCTTGGGACAGAACTTCCAAGAGACCCAGTACTTC. Residues: CASSLGQNFQETQYF. Based on the CDR3 plus reference TRBV5-1 and TRBJ2-5, the full variable domain is KAGVTQTPRYLIKTRGQQVTLSCSPISGHRSVSWYQQTPGQGLQFLFEYFSETQRNKGNFPGRFSGRQFSNSRSEMNVSTLELGDSALYLCASSLGQNFQETQYFGPGTRLLVL.

The rearrangement joins TRBV14 to TRBJ1-2; 10 nucleotides line up with TRBD1. Losses at the gene ends were 3 bases for V and 7 bases for J; bases not matched to a gene: 2. In germline, CDR1 is SGHDN, CDR2 FVKESK. This CDR3 region has 13 residues. The CDR3 sequence: CASSHWTGGGYTF. CDR3 sequence (DNA): TGTGCCAGCAGCCACTGGACAGGGGGTGGCTACACCTTC. The full variable domain, with the rest looked up from reference TRBV14 and TRBJ1-2, is EAGVTQFPSHSVIEKGQTVTLRCDPISGHDNLYWYRRVMGKEIKFLLHFVKESKQDESGMPNNRFLAERTGGTYSTLKVQPAELEDSGVYFCASSHWTGGGYTFGSGTRLTVV.

CDR3 bases: TGTGCCAGCAGCCCACGCCGCCCAGGGGGCGCAGGAGGAAACACCATATATTTT. Translated: CASSPRRPGGAGGNTIYF. The chain has TRBV7-2 and TRBJ1-3, with 8 positions matching TRBD1. Germline CDR1 is SGHTA and CDR2 is FQGNSA. The V gene end was trimmed by 5 bases and the J gene end by 4 bases; junction bases not matched to a gene: 16. The CDR3 extends over 18 amino acids.

V and J are TRBV19 and TRBJ1-1; D unclear. The CDR3 length is 12 residues. The V end was cut by 9 bases, the J end by 2 bases, with 10 bases between. Germline assignment: CDR1 LNHDA and CDR2 SQIVND (reference sequence). The CDR3 sequence is CASGEINTEAFF. The CDR3 region has the DNA TGTGCCAGCGGAGAAATTAACACTGAAGCTTTCTTT.

The chain recombines TRBV3-1 (or the pseudogene TRBV3-2) with TRBJ1-1, with 7 nucleotides matching TRBD1. This CDR3 contains 13 residues. Germline CDR1 is LGHDT and CDR2 is YNNKEL (reference sequence). V lost 3 bases to trimming and J lost 6 bases; unmatched junction nucleotides: 4. The CDR3 sequence is CASSQGTVAEAFF. In DNA form, the CDR3 reads TGTGCCAGCAGCCAGGGGACAGTCGCTGAAGCTTTCTTT.

This chain uses TRBV5-4 with TRBJ2-5; possible D gene TRBD1, 6 bases. Germline V CDR1 and CDR2: SGHNT, YYREEE (reference sequence). The CDR3 sequence is 14 residues long. The V end lost 7 bases, the J end lost 5 bases, and 18 bases lay between the germline ends. CDR3 coding DNA: TGTGCCAGCTCCCAACAGGGTTCATGGGAGACCCAGTACTTC. As protein: CASSQQGSWETQYF.

The chain uses TRBV9 and TRBJ1-2; D is possibly TRBD1 (5 bases). This CDR3 spans 15 amino acids. The ends were cut back, 0 bases at V and 8 bases at J, with 17 bases in the middle. Germline-derived CDR1 and CDR2 are SGDLS and YYNGEE. CDR3 sequence (DNA): TGTGCCAGCAGCGTAGGCCCAGGAGGGGAAGGGGGCTACACCTTC. This translates into CASSVGPGGEGGYTF.

The J gene is TRBJ1-2, the V gene TRBV4-3, with D possibly being TRBD1 (5 bases). Per the germline V gene, CDR1 is LGHNA and CDR2 is YSLEER. Trimming stripped 3 bases from V and 8 bases from J, with 16 bases between. This CDR3 spans 14 amino acids. The DNA for the CDR3 is TGCGCCAGCAGCCAGGAAGACAGTTTATACGGCTACACCTTC. Amino acid sequence: CASSQEDSLYGYTF.

The V and J genes are TRBV5-3 and TRBJ1-3; D gene unclear. TRBV5-3 is recorded as an ORF, its role being uncertain. The CDR3 sequence is 15 residues long. Trimming cost V 0 bases and J 0 bases, with 7 bases left between them. The CDR3 region has the DNA TGTGCCAGAAGCTTGGGTCGGTTCTCTGGAAACACCATATATTTT. This sequence encodes CARSLGRFSGNTIYF.

The chain links TRBV11-2 to TRBJ2-1, with 10 bases fitting TRBD2. The CDR3 totals 15 residues. V was clipped by 3 bases and J by 4 bases; unmatched bases: 3. Germline V gene data show CDR1 as SGHAT and CDR2 as FQNNGV. CDR3 protein: CASSFTSGIYNEQFF. CDR3 coding DNA: TGTGCCAGCAGCTTTACTAGCGGGATTTACAATGAGCAGTTCTTC.

This clone was picked up a small number of times. The chain recombines TRBV6-6 with TRBJ1-5; TRBD1 agrees at 12 bases. Germline CDR1 MNHNY, CDR2 SVGAGI (reference sequence). The J segment lost 7 bases and the V segment lost 5 bases, leaving 3 bases of the junction unmatched. The CDR3 covers 14 residues. The CDR3 spells CASSGTGGGQPQHF. DNA for the CDR3: TGTGCCAGCAGTGGGACAGGGGGCGGGCAGCCCCAGCATTTT.

This chain joins TRBV9 and TRBJ2-1; D uncertain. V was shortened by 0 bases and J by 7 bases, with 17 bases between the two germline ends. The CDR3 extends over 16 amino acids. The germline gives CDR1 SGDLS, CDR2 YYNGEE. The CDR3, as DNA: TGTGCCAGCAGCGTAGCCGGGTCCGCCTATGGGAATGAGCAGTTCTTC. It translates to CASSVAGSAYGNEQFF.

This clone appeared a single time. The chain has TRBV30 and TRBJ1-1; TRBD1 matches 12 bases. This CDR3 contains 16 residues. V was clipped by 0 bases and J by 11 bases; unmatched bases: 13. CDR1 GTSNPN and CDR2 SVGIG come from the germline V gene (reference sequence). In DNA form, the CDR3 reads TGTGCCTGGAGTGTACGGGGGACAGGGGGCTTTCAGAGGGCTTTCTTT. This gives the protein CAWSVRGTGGFQRAFF.

The chain recombines TRBV25-1 with TRBJ2-4; TRBD2 aligns across 8 bases. With V trimmed by 7 bases and J by 7 bases, 15 bases remained unmatched. This CDR3 has 16 residues. CDR1 and CDR2 from the germline V gene are MGHDK and SYGVNS. CDR3 DNA sequence: TGTGCCAGCACCTCTACGACCGGGGGGGAGTGGAACATTCAGTACTTC. It encodes CASTSTTGGEWNIQYF.

The rearrangement joins TRBV6-5 to TRBJ2-7, with TRBD1 as a possible D gene (6 bases). Germline V gene lookup returns CDR1 MNHEY and CDR2 SVGAGI. V was trimmed by 4 bases and J by 0 bases, leaving 16 bases between them. There are 16 residues in the CDR3. CDR3 sequence reads: CASSFRRTDLSYEQYF. DNA for the CDR3: TGTGCCAGCAGTTTCCGACGGACAGACCTCTCCTACGAGCAGTACTTC.

Only one count was recorded for this clone. The V and J genes are TRBV19 and TRBJ2-1; D remains unclear. The CDR3 spans 14 residues. The V and J ends lost 10 bases and 3 bases respectively, with 16 bases between them. Germline loops: CDR1 LNHDA, CDR2 SQIVND (reference sequence). The CDR3 nucleotides are TGTGCCACACGATTGGCGGCCGACTACAATGAGCAGTTCTTC. This translates into CATRLAADYNEQFF.

The chain joins TRBV15 to TRBJ1-6; 8 nucleotides agree with TRBD1. V trimming: 9 bases; J trimming: 8 bases; junction bases outside the gene matches: 9. The CDR3 spans 14 residues. The germline V gene encodes CDR1 LNHNV and CDR2 YYDKDF (reference sequence). The CDR3 protein is CATRIRTGYSPLHF. CDR3 DNA: TGTGCCACTCGGATCCGGACAGGGTATTCACCCCTCCACTTT.

This chain's CDR3 is CASSGTGTLGGNTIYF. The CDR3 DNA reads as TGTGCCAGCAGCGGGACCGGGACTCTGGGGGGAAACACCATATATTTT. The V gene is TRBV9, the J gene TRBJ1-3; perhaps TRBD1 as D (5 bases). CDR1 is SGDLS, CDR2 YYNGEE, per germline. The V end lost 3 bases, the J end lost 4 bases, and 17 bases lay between the germline ends. The CDR3 is 16 residues long.

The chain combines TRBV12-5 with TRBJ1-2; 7 bases map to TRBD1. The CDR3 has 18 amino acids. Losses at the gene ends were 0 bases for V and 6 bases for J; bases not matched to a gene: 16. Looked up from germline, CDR1 is LGHNT and CDR2 is FRNRAP. DNA for the CDR3: TGTGCTAGTGGTTTGGTACGAGGGCAGGGGGGCGGCTCTCATGGCTACACCTTC. This codes for CASGLVRGQGGGSHGYTF.

The chain combines TRBV19 with TRBJ1-3, with 7 nucleotides matching TRBD1. The CDR3 length is 15 residues. The ends lost 5 bases at V and 0 bases at J; junction bases unmatched: 4. The germline V gene has CDR1 LNHDA and CDR2 SQIVND (reference sequence). In DNA, the CDR3 is TGTGCCAGTAGTCCGGGACAGTACTCTGGAAACACCATATATTTT. Its translation is CASSPGQYSGNTIYF. Full variable domain (rest looked up from reference TRBV19 and TRBJ1-3): DGGITQSPKYLFRKEGQNVTLSCEQNLNHDAMYWYRQDPGQGLRLIYYSQIVNDFQKGDIAEGYSVSREKKESFPLTVTSAQKNPTAFYLCASSPGQYSGNTIYFGEGSWLTVV.

CDR3 sequence (DNA): TGTGCCAGCAGCTTAAACGGCTACAATGAGCAGTTCTTC. Translation gives CASSLNGYNEQFF. This sequence joins TRBV11-3 and TRBJ2-1; no clear D. The germline V and J ends were trimmed by 2 bases and 3 bases, with 5 bases remaining between them. The CDR3 extends over 13 amino acids. Germline CDR1 SGHNT, CDR2 YENEEA.

V gene TRBV19 combines with J gene TRBJ2-3; no definite D call. V lost 1 base and J 0 bases, leaving 11 bases between the germline ends. This CDR3 has 16 amino acids. The germline V gene has CDR1 LNHDA and CDR2 SQIVND (reference sequence). The CDR3 region has the DNA TGTGCCAGTAGTATAGGCGAATTTGTGAGCACAGATACGCAGTATTTT. This sequence encodes CASSIGEFVSTDTQYF.

V is TRBV19 and J is TRBJ2-3; D may be TRBD2 (5 bases). Germline V lookup: CDR1 LNHDA, CDR2 SQIVND (reference sequence). The CDR3 totals 15 residues. The germline V and J ends were trimmed by 4 bases and 1 base, with 12 bases remaining between them. CDR3 DNA sequence: TGTGCCAGTAGTACGGGAAGGTGGGGCACAGATACGCAGTATTTT. The encoded protein is CASSTGRWGTDTQYF.

This clone was seen a few times. The chain combines TRBV18 with TRBJ1-1, with TRBD1 matching 9 bases. This CDR3 spans 14 amino acids. V was pared by 8 bases and J by 0 bases, with 4 bases of the junction left unmatched. The germline gives CDR1 KGHSH, CDR2 LQKENI. As DNA, the CDR3 is TGTGCCAGCCTCCGACAGGGGGTGAACACTGAAGCTTTCTTT. Its protein product is CASLRQGVNTEAFF.

This chain connects TRBV4-1 to TRBJ2-1; D perhaps matches TRBD2 (6 bases). This CDR3 has 15 residues. The V end was cut by 3 bases, the J end by 3 bases, with 12 bases between. The germline gives CDR1 MGHRA, CDR2 YSYEKL. The CDR3 sequence: CASSQPGANYNEQFF. For the CDR3, the DNA is TGCGCCAGCAGCCAGCCGGGAGCTAACTACAATGAGCAGTTCTTC.

CDR3 protein: CASSQGLAGGETQYF. The CDR3 DNA follows: TGTGCCAGCAGCCAGGGACTAGCGGGGGGGGAGACCCAGTACTTC. The chain combines TRBV7-8 with TRBJ2-5; TRBD2 matches 16 bases. The CDR3 has 15 residues. CDR1 and CDR2 (germline): SGHVS, FQNEAQ. J lost 5 bases, V lost 5 bases, and 2 bases had no gene match. The whole variable domain, remainder taken from reference TRBV7-8 and TRBJ2-5, is GAGVSQSPRYKVAKRGQDVALRCDPISGHVSLFWYQQALGQGPEFLTYFQNEAQLDKSGLPSDRFFAERPEGSVSTLKIQRTQQEDSAVYLCASSQGLAGGETQYFGPGTRLLVL.

This sequence joins TRBV11-3 and TRBJ2-1, with 10 bases fitting TRBD2. The CDR3 sequence is 14 residues long. V lost 3 bases and J lost 6; bases outside the gene matches: 2. Germline values: CDR1 SGHNT, CDR2 YENEEA. In DNA form, the CDR3 reads TGTGCCAGCAGCTTTGGACTAGCGGCCAATGAGCAGTTCTTC. Protein sequence: CASSFGLAANEQFF.

In this sample, this clone turned up a few times. The V call is TRBV5-5, the J call TRBJ2-5, with D possibly TRBD1 on 5 matching bases. CDR3 length equals 13 residues. The germline gives CDR1 SGHKS, CDR2 YYEKEE (reference sequence). Trimming shortened V by 1 base and J by 2 bases, and 6 bases separated the two germline ends. The CDR3 DNA reads as TGTGCCAGCAGCTTGCAGGGTCAAGAGACCCAGTACTTC. Translation gives CASSLQGQETQYF.

This chain joins TRBV5-6 and TRBJ1-2, with TRBD1 matching 8 bases. CDR1 and CDR2 (germline): SGHDT, YYEEEE. V was pared by 3 bases and J by 4 bases, with 5 bases of the junction left unmatched. The CDR3 has 14 amino acids. The CDR3 loop is CASSSGQGTYGYTF. In DNA form, the CDR3 reads TGTGCCAGCAGCTCTGGACAGGGAACCTATGGCTACACCTTC.